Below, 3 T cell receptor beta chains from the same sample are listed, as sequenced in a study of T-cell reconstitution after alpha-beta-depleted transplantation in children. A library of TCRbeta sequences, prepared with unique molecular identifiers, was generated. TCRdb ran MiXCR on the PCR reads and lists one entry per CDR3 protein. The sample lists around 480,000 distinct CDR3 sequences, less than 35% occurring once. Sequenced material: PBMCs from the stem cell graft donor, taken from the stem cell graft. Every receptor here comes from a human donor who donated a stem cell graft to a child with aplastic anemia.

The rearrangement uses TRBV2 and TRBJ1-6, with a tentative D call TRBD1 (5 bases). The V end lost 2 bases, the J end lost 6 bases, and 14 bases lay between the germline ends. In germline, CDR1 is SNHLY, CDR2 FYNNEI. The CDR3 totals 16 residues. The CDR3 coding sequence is TGTGCCAGCAGTGAACACGGGACCGGGGTTAATTCACCCCTCCACTTT. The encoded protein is CASSEHGTGVNSPLHF. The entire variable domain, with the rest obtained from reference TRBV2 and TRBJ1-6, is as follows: EPEVTQTPSHQVTQMGQEVILRCVPISNHLYFYWYRQILGQKVEFLVSFYNNEISEKSEIFDDQFSVERPDGSNFTLKIRSTKLEDSAMYFCASSEHGTGVNSPLHFGNGTRLTVT.

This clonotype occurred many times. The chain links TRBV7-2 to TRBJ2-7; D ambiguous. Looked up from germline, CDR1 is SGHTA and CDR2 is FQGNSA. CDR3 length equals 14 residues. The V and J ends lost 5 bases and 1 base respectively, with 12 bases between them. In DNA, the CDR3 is TGTGCCAGCAGCGAACCGGGCGTTTCCTACGAGCAGTACGTC. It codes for CASSEPGVSYEQYV.

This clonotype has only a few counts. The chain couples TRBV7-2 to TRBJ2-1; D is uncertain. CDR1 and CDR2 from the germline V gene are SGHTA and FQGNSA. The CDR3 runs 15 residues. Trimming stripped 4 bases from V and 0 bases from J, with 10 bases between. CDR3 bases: TGTGCCAGCAGCTCCGATAGAAGCTCCTACAATGAGCAGTTCTTC. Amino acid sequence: CASSSDRSSYNEQFF.